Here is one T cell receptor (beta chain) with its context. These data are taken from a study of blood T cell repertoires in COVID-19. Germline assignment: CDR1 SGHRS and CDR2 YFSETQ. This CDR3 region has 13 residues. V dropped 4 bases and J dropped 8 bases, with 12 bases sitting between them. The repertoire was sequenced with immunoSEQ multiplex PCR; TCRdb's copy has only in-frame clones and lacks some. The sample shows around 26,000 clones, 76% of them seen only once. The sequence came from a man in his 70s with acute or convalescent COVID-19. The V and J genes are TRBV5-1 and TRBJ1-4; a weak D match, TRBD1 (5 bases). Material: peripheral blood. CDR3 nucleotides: TGCGCCAGCAGCATCCAGGGTGGGGAAAAACTGTTTTTT. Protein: CASSIQGGEKLFF.